Listed here are 4 T cell receptor beta chains from one sample, sequenced in a study of CD8 T cells in ankylosing spondylitis. TCRdb redid the calling of the 5' RACE reads with MiXCR, one entry per CDR3 protein. The profile covers about 240,000 distinct CDR3 sequences, with roughly 8.2% appearing a single time and around 5.1% taken by the ten largest. The specimen sequenced was blood, either unsorted or a sorted T cell fraction (not recorded which). The receptors originated from a female donor with ankylosing spondylitis or in good health (not recorded which).

With regard to this clonotype: This clone may be a read error of a much larger clone one base away. This chain's CDR3 is CSAPLRGGGGHNEQFF. For the CDR3, the DNA is TGCAGTGCTCCTTTGCGTGGGGGAGGGGGTCACAATGAGCAGTTCTTC. V gene TRBV20-1 combines with J gene TRBJ2-1; a weak D match, TRBD2 (7 bases). Germline CDR1 reads DFQATT; CDR2 reads SNEGSKA (reference sequence). The CDR3 loop spans 16 amino acids. Trimming left V 5 bases short and J 5 bases short, with 22 bases between.

The J gene is TRBJ2-7, the V gene TRBV5-1, with D possibly matching TRBD2 (7 bases). Trimming cost V 5 bases and J 9 bases, with 15 bases left between them. This CDR3 region has 12 residues. CDR1 is SGHRS, CDR2 YFSETQ, per germline. CDR3 nucleotide sequence: TGCGCCAGCAGTCTCCGGGGGGCCGCGCAGTACTTC. Protein: CASSLRGAAQYF.

This clonotype was recorded at least ten times. J is TRBJ2-5 and V is TRBV6-5; D possibly corresponds to TRBD2 (7 bases). V lost 0 bases and J lost 4, with 15 bases in between. This CDR3 comprises 16 residues. The germline V gene encodes CDR1 MNHEY and CDR2 SVGAGI. CDR3: CASSYSRGRGAETQYF. CDR3 sequence (DNA): TGTGCCAGCAGTTACTCGAGGGGGAGGGGGGCAGAGACCCAGTACTTC.

This clonotype was observed many times. V is TRBV5-1 and J is TRBJ2-1; 7 nucleotides line up with TRBD2. V was clipped by 6 bases and J by 7 bases; unmatched bases: 7. CDR1 is SGHRS, CDR2 YFSETQ, per germline. The CDR3 has 13 residues. The CDR3 coding sequence is TGCGCCAGCACACCAGCTAGCGGAAATGAGCAGTTCTTC. It yields the protein CASTPASGNEQFF.